This TCR beta chain was sequenced during a study of T cell repertoires in cytomegalovirus infection. Study background: Both recently identified HLA-C-restricted and well-studied HLA-B-restricted CMV epitopes were used in the study. Public TCR beta signatures provided an indication of both CMV infection and a matching HLA type. Findings and caveats of the study: Across the ex vivo response, the dominant clonotypes were HLA-C-restricted CMV-specific TCR beta clonotypes.

A single record per CDR3 protein comes from TCRdb applying MiXCR to the reads. The sample includes 310,000 or so distinct CDR3 sequences, about 25% of them seen just once. Comment on this clonotype: What it binds is unknown.

Trimming cost V 3 bases and J 1 base, with 12 bases left between them. This CDR3 is 16 amino acids long. Germline V gene sequence: CDR1 KGHDR, CDR2 SFDVKD. The sequence was collected from a human donor in good health (CMV status not recorded). Some clones in this sample may be carry-over from other donors' samples. The V gene is TRBV24-1, the J gene TRBJ1-3, with D tentatively TRBD1 (5 bases). Here the sequenced sample was cultured PBMCs, taken from culture after CMV antigen stimulation. CDR3 coding DNA: TGTGCCACCAGTGATGGCAGGGCCCCATCTGGAAACACCATATATTTT. It yields the protein CATSDGRAPSGNTIYF.